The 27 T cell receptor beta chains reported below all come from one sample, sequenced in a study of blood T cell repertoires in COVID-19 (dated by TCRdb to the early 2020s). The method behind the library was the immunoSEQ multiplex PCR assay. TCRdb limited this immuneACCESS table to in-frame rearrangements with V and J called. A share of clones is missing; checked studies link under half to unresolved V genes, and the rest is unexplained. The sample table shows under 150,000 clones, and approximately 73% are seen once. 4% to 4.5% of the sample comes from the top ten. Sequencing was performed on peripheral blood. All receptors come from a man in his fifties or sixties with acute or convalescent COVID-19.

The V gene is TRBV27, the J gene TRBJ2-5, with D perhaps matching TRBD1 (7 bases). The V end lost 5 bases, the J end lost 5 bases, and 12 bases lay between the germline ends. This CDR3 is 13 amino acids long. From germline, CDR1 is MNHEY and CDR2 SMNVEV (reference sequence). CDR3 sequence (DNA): TGTGCCAGCAGTGTCAGGGGGAGGGAGACCCAGTACTTC. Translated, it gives CASSVRGRETQYF.

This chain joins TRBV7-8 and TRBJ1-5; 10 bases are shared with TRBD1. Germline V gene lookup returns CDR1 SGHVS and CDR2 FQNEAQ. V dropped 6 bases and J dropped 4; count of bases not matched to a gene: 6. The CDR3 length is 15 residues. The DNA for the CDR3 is TGTGCCAGCAGTTACCGGGACAGGGGTAATCAGCCCCAGCATTTT. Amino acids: CASSYRDRGNQPQHF.

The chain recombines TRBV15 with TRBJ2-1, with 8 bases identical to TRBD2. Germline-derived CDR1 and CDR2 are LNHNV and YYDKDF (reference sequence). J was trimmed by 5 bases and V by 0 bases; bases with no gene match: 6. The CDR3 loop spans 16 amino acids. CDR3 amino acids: CATSRDELAVNNEQFF. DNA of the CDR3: TGTGCCACCAGCAGAGATGAACTAGCGGTCAACAATGAGCAGTTCTTC.

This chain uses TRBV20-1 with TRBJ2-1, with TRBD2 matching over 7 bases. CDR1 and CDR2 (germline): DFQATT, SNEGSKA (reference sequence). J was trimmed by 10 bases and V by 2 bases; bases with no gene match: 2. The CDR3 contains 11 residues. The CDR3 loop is CSARQGGEQFF. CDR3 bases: TGCAGTGCTAGACAGGGAGGGGAGCAGTTCTTC.

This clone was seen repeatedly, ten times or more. The CDR3 DNA reads TGTGCCAGCAGCTTATCGGTAGCCACTAGCACAGATACGCAGTATTTT. Its translation is CASSLSVATSTDTQYF. This chain joins TRBV7-7 and TRBJ2-3; D unclear. The CDR3 sequence is 16 residues long. Germline CDR1 SSHAT, CDR2 FNYEAQ (reference sequence). Trimming took off 2 bases at V and 0 bases at J, with 12 bases between the two ends.

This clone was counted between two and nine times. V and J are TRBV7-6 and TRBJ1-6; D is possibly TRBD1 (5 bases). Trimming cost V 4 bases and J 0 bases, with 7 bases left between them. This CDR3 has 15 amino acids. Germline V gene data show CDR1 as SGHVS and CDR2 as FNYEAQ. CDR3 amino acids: CASSSDSSYNSPLHF. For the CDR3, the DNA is TGTGCCAGCAGCTCTGACAGCTCCTATAATTCACCCCTCCACTTT.

DNA of the CDR3: TGTGCCAGCAGTTTAATGGTAGCGGGGGGGTTCGGTACGCAGTATTTT. Encoded protein: CASSLMVAGGFGTQYF. The chain recombines TRBV27 with TRBJ2-3, with 11 bases that match TRBD2. Germline V gene data show CDR1 as MNHEY and CDR2 as SMNVEV (reference sequence). Unmatched junction bases numbered 9, after V lost 2 bases and J lost 8 bases. This CDR3 is 16 amino acids long.

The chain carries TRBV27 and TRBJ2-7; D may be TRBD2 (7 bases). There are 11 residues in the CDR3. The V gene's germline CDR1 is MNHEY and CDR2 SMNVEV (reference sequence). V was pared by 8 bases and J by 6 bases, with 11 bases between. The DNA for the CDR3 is TGTGCCAGCCGAGGGGGGGGCGAGCAGTACTTC. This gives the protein CASRGGGEQYF.

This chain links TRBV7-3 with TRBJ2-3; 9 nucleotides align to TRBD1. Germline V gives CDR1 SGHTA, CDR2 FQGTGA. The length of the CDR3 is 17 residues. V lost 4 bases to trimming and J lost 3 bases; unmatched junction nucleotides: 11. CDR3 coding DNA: TGTGCCAGCAGCTCAGGACAGGGGCCGCGTGGGACAGATACGCAGTATTTT. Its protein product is CASSSGQGPRGTDTQYF.

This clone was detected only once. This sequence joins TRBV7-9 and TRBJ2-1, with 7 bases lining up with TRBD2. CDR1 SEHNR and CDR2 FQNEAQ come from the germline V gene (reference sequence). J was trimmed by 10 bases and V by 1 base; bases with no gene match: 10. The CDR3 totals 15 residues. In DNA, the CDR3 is TGTGCCAGCAGCTTAGAGAGCGGGGCGTGGGTAGAGCAGTTCTTC. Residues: CASSLESGAWVEQFF.

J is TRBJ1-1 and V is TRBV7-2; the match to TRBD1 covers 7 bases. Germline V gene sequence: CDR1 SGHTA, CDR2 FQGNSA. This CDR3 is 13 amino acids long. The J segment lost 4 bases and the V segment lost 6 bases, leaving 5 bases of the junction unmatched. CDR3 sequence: CASRRSGGTEAFF. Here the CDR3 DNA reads TGTGCCAGCAGACGTTCAGGGGGCACTGAAGCTTTCTTT. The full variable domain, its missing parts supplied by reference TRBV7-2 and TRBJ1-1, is GAGVSQSPSNKVTEKGKDVELRCDPISGHTALYWYRQSLGQGLEFLIYFQGNSAPDKSGLPSDRFSAERTGGSVSTLTIQRTQQEDSAVYLCASRRSGGTEAFFGQGTRLTVV.

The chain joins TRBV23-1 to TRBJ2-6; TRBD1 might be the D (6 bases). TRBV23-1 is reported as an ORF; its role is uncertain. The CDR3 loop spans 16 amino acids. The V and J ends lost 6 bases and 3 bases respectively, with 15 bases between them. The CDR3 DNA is TGCGCCAGCAGGCAAGGGCAGGGGCTTGGGGCCAACGTCCTGACTTTC. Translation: CASRQGQGLGANVLTF.

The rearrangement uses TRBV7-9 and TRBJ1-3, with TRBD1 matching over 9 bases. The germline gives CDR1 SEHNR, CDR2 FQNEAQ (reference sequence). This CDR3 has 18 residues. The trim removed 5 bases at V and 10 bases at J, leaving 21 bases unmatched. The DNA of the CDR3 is TGTGCCAGCAGCCGAGCGGTGACAGGGGGTGCCGGTCCAGGGACCATATATTTT. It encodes CASSRAVTGGAGPGTIYF.

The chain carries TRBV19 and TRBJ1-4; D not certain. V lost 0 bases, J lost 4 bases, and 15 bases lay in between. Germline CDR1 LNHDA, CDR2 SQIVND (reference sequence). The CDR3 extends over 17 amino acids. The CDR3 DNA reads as TGTGCCAGTAGTATAGACGGGAGCCGGACCCTTAATGAAAAACTGTTTTTT. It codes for CASSIDGSRTLNEKLFF.

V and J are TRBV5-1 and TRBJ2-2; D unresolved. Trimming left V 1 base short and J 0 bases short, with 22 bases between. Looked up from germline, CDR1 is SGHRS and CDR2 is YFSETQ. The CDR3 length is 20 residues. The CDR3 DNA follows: TGCGCCAGCAGCTTGAGGCGACGGAGCACGGCCCTTTCGAACACCGGGGAGCTGTTTTTT. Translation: CASSLRRRSTALSNTGELFF. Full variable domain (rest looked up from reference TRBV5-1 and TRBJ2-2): KAGVTQTPRYLIKTRGQQVTLSCSPISGHRSVSWYQQTPGQGLQFLFEYFSETQRNKGNFPGRFSGRQFSNSRSEMNVSTLELGDSALYLCASSLRRRSTALSNTGELFFGEGSRLTVL.

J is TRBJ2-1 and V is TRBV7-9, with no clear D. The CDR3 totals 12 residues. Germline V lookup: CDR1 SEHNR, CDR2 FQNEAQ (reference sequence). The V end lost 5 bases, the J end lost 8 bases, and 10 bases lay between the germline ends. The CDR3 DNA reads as TGTGCCAGCAGCCGCGACACGGATGAGCAGTTCTTC. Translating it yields CASSRDTDEQFF.

This CDR3 reads CASSSRQGRVYGYTF. The CDR3, as DNA: TGTGCCAGCAGCTCCCGACAGGGGCGCGTCTATGGCTACACCTTC. The chain joins TRBV9 to TRBJ1-2; 8 nucleotides align to TRBD1. J gave up 4 bases and V 4 bases, and 9 bases lay outside the gene matches. In germline, CDR1 is SGDLS, CDR2 YYNGEE. The CDR3 spans 15 residues. The whole variable domain, filled in from reference TRBV9 and TRBJ1-2, reads DSGVTQTPKHLITATGQRVTLRCSPRSGDLSVYWYQQSLDQGLQFLIQYYNGEERAKGNILERFSAQQFPDLHSELNLSSLELGDSALYFCASSSRQGRVYGYTFGSGTRLTVV.

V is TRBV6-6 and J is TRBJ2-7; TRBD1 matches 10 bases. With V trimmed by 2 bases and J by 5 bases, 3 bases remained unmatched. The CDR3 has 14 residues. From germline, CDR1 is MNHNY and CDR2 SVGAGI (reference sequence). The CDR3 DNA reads TGTGCCAGCAGTTACCCCGGGACAGGGGACGAGCAGTACTTC. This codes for CASSYPGTGDEQYF.

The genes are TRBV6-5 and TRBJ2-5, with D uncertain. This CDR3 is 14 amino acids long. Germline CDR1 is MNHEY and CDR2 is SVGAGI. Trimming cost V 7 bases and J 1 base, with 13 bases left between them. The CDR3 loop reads CASIVSPLQETQYF. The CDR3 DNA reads TGTGCCAGCATTGTGAGTCCCCTCCAAGAGACCCAGTACTTC.

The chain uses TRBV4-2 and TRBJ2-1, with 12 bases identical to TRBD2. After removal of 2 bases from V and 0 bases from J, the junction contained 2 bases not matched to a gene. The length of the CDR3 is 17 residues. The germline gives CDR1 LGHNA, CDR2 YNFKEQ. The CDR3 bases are TGTGCCAGCAGCCAAACACTAGCGGGGGGCTCCTACAATGAGCAGTTCTTC. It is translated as CASSQTLAGGSYNEQFF.

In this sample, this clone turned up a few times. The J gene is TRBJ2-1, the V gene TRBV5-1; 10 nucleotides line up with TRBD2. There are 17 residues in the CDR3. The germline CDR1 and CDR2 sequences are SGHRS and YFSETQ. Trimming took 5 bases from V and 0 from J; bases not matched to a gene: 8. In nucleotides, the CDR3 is TGCGCCAGCAGTCCCGGGACTAGCGACTACTCCTACAATGAGCAGTTCTTC. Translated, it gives CASSPGTSDYSYNEQFF.

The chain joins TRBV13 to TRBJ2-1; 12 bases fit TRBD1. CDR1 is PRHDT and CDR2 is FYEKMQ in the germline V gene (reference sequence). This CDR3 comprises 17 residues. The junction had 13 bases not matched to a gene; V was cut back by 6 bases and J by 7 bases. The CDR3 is CASSPSAGTGGGNEQFF. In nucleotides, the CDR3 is TGTGCCAGCAGTCCCTCGGCCGGGACAGGGGGCGGGAATGAGCAGTTCTTC.

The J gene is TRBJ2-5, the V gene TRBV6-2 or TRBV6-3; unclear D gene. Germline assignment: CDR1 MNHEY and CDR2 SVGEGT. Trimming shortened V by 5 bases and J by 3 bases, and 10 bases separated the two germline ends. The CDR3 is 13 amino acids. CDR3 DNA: TGTGCCAGCAGTAGGAGCGCCAAAGAGACCCAGTACTTC. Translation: CASSRSAKETQYF.

The CDR3 protein is CASSEALVSNEQFF. CDR3 bases: TGCGCCAGCAGTGAAGCACTAGTCTCAAATGAGCAGTTCTTC. The chain recombines TRBV10-1 with TRBJ2-1; D is possibly TRBD2 (5 bases). From germline, CDR1 is WNHNN and CDR2 SYGVQD (reference sequence). CDR3 length: 14 residues. Between the trimmed V and J ends, which lost 3 bases and 7 bases, there was a span of 13 bases.

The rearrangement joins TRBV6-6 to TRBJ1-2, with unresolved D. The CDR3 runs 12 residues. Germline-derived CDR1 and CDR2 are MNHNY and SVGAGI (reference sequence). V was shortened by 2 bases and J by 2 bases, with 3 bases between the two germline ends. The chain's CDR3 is CASSYLNYGYTF. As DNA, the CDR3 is TGTGCCAGCAGTTACCTCAACTATGGCTACACCTTC.

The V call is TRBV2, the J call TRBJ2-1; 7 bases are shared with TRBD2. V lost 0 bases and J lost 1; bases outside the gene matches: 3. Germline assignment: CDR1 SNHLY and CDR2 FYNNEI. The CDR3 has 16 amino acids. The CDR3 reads CASSEAPGGSYNEQFF. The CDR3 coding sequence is TGTGCCAGCAGTGAAGCGCCGGGAGGATCCTACAATGAGCAGTTCTTC.

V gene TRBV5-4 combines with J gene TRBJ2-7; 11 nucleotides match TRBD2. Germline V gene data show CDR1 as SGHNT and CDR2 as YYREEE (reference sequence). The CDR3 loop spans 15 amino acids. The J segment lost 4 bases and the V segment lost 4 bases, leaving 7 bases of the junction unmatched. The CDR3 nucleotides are TGTGCCAGCAGCACCCCGACTAGCGGGACATACGAGCAGTACTTC. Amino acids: CASSTPTSGTYEQYF.